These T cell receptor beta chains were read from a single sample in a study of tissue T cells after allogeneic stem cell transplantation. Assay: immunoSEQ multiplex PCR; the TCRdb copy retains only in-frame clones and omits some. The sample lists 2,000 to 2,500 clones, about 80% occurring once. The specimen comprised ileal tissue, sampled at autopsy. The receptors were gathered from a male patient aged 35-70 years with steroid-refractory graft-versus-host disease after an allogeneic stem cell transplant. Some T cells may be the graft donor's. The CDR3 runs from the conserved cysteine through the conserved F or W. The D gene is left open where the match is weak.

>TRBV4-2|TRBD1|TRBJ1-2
TGTGCCAGCAGCCAACCCCTGACAGGGAACTATGGCTACACCTTC
CASSQPLTGNYGYTF
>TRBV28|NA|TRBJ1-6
TGTGCCAGCAGTTCGGGCACAGGGAGGAAATCACCCCTCCACTTT
CASSSGTGRKSPLHF
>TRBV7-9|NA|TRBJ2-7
TGTGCCAGCAGCTTAAACGTAGGACGGAACGAGCAGTACTTC
CASSLNVGRNEQYF
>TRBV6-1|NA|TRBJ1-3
TGTGCCAGCAGTGTGAATACGGGGGACTCCTCTGGAAACACCATATATTTT
CASSVNTGDSSGNTIYF
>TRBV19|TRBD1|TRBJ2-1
TGTGCCAGTAGTATAGTCGGGACAGCACTATACAATGAGCAGTTCTTC
CASSIVGTALYNEQFF
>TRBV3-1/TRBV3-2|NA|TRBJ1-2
TGTGCCAGCCAGAGGTATGGCTACACCTTC
CASQRYGYTF
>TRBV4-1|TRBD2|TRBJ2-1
TGCGCCAGCAGCCAAGATCGAGACAGCGGGGGGGCCCACAATGAGCAGTTCTTC
CASSQDRDSGGAHNEQFF
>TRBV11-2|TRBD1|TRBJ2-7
TGTGCCAGCAGCTTGGCGGGACAGGGGCCCTACGAGCAGTACTTC
CASSLAGQGPYEQYF
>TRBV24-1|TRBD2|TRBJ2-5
TGTGCCACCAGTGACCCAGGACTAGCGGGGGGGCCGGGGCAAGAGACCCAGTACTTC
CATSDPGLAGGPGQETQYF
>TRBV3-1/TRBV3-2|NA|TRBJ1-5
TGTGCCAGCAGCCAAGATAGTCCTGGGTTAGGGGAGCCCCAGCATTTT
CASSQDSPGLGEPQHF
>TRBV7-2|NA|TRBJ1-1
TGTGCCAGCAGGCCGATCCTGGGGAACACTGAAGCTTTCTTT
CASRPILGNTEAFF